These 13 T cell receptor beta chains were all obtained from the same sample, sequenced in a study of blood T cell repertoires in COVID-19. TCRdb keeps only in-frame clones here, not all; method: immunoSEQ multiplex PCR. The sample consists of some 200,000 clones, roughly 90% of them appearing once. Sequences were obtained from peripheral blood. These receptor sequences come from a man aged 45-65 years with acute or convalescent COVID-19.

In its sample, this clone was seen once. The rearrangement links TRBV5-4 to TRBJ2-5; D may be TRBD1 (6 bases). V lost 4 bases, J lost 5 bases, and 18 bases lay in between. This CDR3 has 15 amino acids. Germline CDR1 is SGHNT and CDR2 is YYREEE (reference sequence). This CDR3 is CASSLPKGERETQYF. CDR3 nucleotide sequence: TGTGCCAGCAGCCTCCCGAAGGGGGAAAGGGAGACCCAGTACTTC.

The CDR3 DNA follows: TGCGCCAGCAGCCACCAGGGGGCGCCGAGCACAGATACGCAGTATTTT. It yields the protein CASSHQGAPSTDTQYF. J is TRBJ2-3 and V is TRBV4-1; 8 nucleotides agree with TRBD1. Germline assignment: CDR1 MGHRA and CDR2 YSYEKL. The CDR3 consists of 16 residues. The ends lost 3 bases at V and 0 bases at J; junction bases unmatched: 5.

V is TRBV6-4 and J is TRBJ1-2; perhaps TRBD1 as D (5 bases). The V end was cut by 4 bases, the J end by 4 bases, with 16 bases between. The CDR3 contains 15 residues. Per germline, CDR1 MRHNA and CDR2 SNTAGT. CDR3 amino acids: CASSGEGRTGYGYTF. CDR3 in DNA: TGTGCCAGCAGTGGGGAGGGGAGAACGGGCTATGGCTACACCTTC.

The chain carries TRBV29-1 and TRBJ1-1, with D tentatively TRBD1 (6 bases). The CDR3 spans 11 residues. Deletions cut 4 bases from V and 6 bases from J, with 9 bases between. Germline V CDR1 and CDR2: SQVTM, ANQGSEA. The CDR3 protein is CSVGKGAEAFF. CDR3 bases: TGCAGCGTTGGGAAGGGGGCTGAAGCTTTCTTT.

V and J are TRBV6-5 and TRBJ2-7; D is uncertain. Trimming took 4 bases from V and 1 from J, leaving 17 bases between them. The CDR3 has 16 residues. The germline V gene encodes CDR1 MNHEY and CDR2 SVGAGI. CDR3 loop: CASSSPSFGRSYEQYV. The DNA of the CDR3 is TGTGCCAGCAGTTCACCCTCGTTTGGCAGGTCCTACGAGCAGTACGTC.

This chain joins TRBV28 and TRBJ1-5; D gene uncertain. CDR3 length: 14 residues. Germline V lookup: CDR1 MDHEN, CDR2 SYDVKM. V was trimmed by 7 bases and J by 1 base, leaving 11 bases between them. CDR3 sequence (DNA): TGTGCCAGCACCCTACAAGCGAGCAATCAGCCCCAGCATTTT. It translates to CASTLQASNQPQHF. Variable domain in full (rest from reference TRBV28 and TRBJ1-5): DVKVTQSSRYLVKRTGEKVFLECVQDMDHENMFWYRQDPGLGLRLIYFSYDVKMKEKGDIPEGYSVSREKKERFSLILESASTNQTSMYLCASTLQASNQPQHFGDGTRLSIL.

The chain couples TRBV19 to TRBJ1-6, with 8 bases lining up with TRBD1. Trimming took 5 bases from V and 8 from J; bases not matched to a gene: 2. The CDR3 is 13 amino acids. The germline V gene encodes CDR1 LNHDA and CDR2 SQIVND (reference sequence). In DNA form, the CDR3 reads TGTGCCAGTAGTCAGGGGGCTGATTCACCCCTCCACTTT. Amino acids: CASSQGADSPLHF.

This clone was picked up one time. V is TRBV19 and J is TRBJ2-7; TRBD1 matches at 7 bases. Germline V gene sequence: CDR1 LNHDA, CDR2 SQIVND (reference sequence). This CDR3 contains 15 residues. V dropped 2 bases and J dropped 4; count of bases not matched to a gene: 8. The CDR3 DNA follows: TGTGCCAGTAGTATACGGTGGGGGACAGAGTACGAGCAGTACTTC. Residues: CASSIRWGTEYEQYF.

This sequence joins TRBV5-1 and TRBJ1-2; 9 bases align to TRBD1. V gave up 0 bases and J gave up 2 bases; unmatched junction bases: 2. The CDR3 spans 15 residues. Germline-derived CDR1 and CDR2 are SGHRS and YFSETQ. The CDR3 region is CASSLGGQGNYGYTF. The CDR3, as DNA: TGCGCCAGCAGCTTGGGGGGACAGGGAAACTATGGCTACACCTTC.

The chain uses TRBV7-2 and TRBJ1-4, with no clear D. The germline CDR1 and CDR2 sequences are SGHTA and FQGNSA. The CDR3 loop spans 12 amino acids. V was pared by 6 bases and J by 4 bases, with 6 bases between. The CDR3 region has the DNA TGTGCCAGCAGTTTTTATAATGAAAAACTGTTTTTT. This codes for CASSFYNEKLFF.

The V call is TRBV9, the J call TRBJ1-1; no definite D call. This CDR3 has 13 amino acids. V lost 0 bases and J lost 5, with 8 bases in between. CDR1 is SGDLS, CDR2 YYNGEE, per germline. The CDR3 protein is CASSVDGLTEAFF. The CDR3 DNA reads TGTGCCAGCAGCGTAGATGGACTGACTGAAGCTTTCTTT.

The V gene is TRBV5-1, the J gene TRBJ1-1, with D possibly TRBD1 on 6 matching bases. In germline, CDR1 is SGHRS, CDR2 YFSETQ. The CDR3 is 12 amino acids. V shed 3 bases and J shed 3 bases, with 6 bases lying between them. The CDR3 here is CASSWGHTEAFF. The CDR3 coding sequence is TGCGCCAGCAGCTGGGGGCACACTGAAGCTTTCTTT.

The J gene is TRBJ2-6, the V gene TRBV11-1, with D possibly TRBD1 on 6 matching bases. CDR1 and CDR2 (germline): SGHAT, FQDESV (reference sequence). This CDR3 has 16 residues. The V end was cut by 1 base, the J end by 0 bases, with 7 bases between. CDR3: CASSLVDSSGANVLTF. Written as DNA, the CDR3 is TGTGCCAGCAGCTTAGTGGACAGCTCTGGGGCCAACGTCCTGACTTTC.